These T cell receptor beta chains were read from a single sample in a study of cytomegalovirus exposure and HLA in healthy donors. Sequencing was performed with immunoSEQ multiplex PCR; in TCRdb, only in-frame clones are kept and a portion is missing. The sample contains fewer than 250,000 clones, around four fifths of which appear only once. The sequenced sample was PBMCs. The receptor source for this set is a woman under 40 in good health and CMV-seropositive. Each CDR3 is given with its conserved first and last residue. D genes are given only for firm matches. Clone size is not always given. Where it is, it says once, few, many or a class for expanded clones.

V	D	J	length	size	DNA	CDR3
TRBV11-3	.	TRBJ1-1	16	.	TGTGCCAGCAGTACTCCCGGTGGCAGGGTATACACTGAAGCTTTCTTT	CASSTPGGRVYTEAFF
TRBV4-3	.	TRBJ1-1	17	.	TGCGCCAGCAGCCAAGATCATTTGAGGCCGTCGAACACTGAAGCTTTCTTT	CASSQDHLRPSNTEAFF
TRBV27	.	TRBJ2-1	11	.	TGTGCCAGCAGCCAGTTCAATGAGCAGTTCTTC	CASSQFNEQFF
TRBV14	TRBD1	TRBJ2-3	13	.	TGTGCCAGCAGGCGACAGGGTATCGATACGCAGTATTTT	CASRRQGIDTQYF
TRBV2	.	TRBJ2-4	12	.	TGTGTAGCTACTCTAGCCAAAAACATTCAGTACTTC	CVATLAKNIQYF
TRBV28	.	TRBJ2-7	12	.	TGTGCCAGCAGTACGAGTTTCTACGAGCAGTACTTC	CASSTSFYEQYF
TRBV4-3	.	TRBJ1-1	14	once	TGCGCCAGCAGCCAAGAGGCCAGTAACACTGAAGCTTTCTTT	CASSQEASNTEAFF
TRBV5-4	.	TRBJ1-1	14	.	TGTGCCAGCAGGCCAAATACAGGGATCACTGAAGCTTTCTTT	CASRPNTGITEAFF
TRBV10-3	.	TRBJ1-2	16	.	TGTGCCATCAGTGATGTCCAAGGGACCGGGTTCTATGGCTACACCTTC	CAISDVQGTGFYGYTF
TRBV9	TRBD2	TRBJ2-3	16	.	TGTGCCAGCAGCCCCAGAGCGGGAGTGGGACCAGATACGCAGTATTTT	CASSPRAGVGPDTQYF
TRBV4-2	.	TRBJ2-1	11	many	TGTGCCAGCAGAGGTTACAATGAGCAGTTCTTC	CASRGYNEQFF
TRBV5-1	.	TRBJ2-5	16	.	TGCGCCAGCAGCTTACTGATTGGGACCGACCAAGAGACCCAGTACTTC	CASSLLIGTDQETQYF
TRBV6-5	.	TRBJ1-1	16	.	TGTGCCAGCAGTTACTCCCCGACCCGTGGGGAAACTGAAGCTTTCTTT	CASSYSPTRGETEAFF
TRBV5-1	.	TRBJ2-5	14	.	TGCGCCAGCAGCTTGATCTCAGACCAAGAGACCCAGTACTTC	CASSLISDQETQYF
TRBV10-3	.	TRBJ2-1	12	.	TGTGCCATCAGGAGCCAACGCAATGAGCAGTTCTTC	CAIRSQRNEQFF
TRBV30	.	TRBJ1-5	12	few	TGTGCCTGGAGTACCCCTAATCAGCCCCAGCATTTT	CAWSTPNQPQHF
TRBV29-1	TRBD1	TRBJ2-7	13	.	TGCAGCGTCGAGGGACAGGGGAGTAACGAGCAGTACTTC	CSVEGQGSNEQYF
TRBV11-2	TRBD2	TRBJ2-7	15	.	TGTGCCAGCAGCTTATCACCGGGAGGGGCCTACGAGCAGTACTTC	CASSLSPGGAYEQYF
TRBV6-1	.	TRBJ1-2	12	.	TGTGCCAGCGCGACCGCGGACTATGGCTACACCTTC	CASATADYGYTF
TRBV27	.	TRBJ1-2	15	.	TGTGCCAGCAGTACACTCAGACGGCTTAACTATGGCTACACCTTC	CASSTLRRLNYGYTF
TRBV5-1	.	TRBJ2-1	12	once	TGCGCCAGCAGCTTTGCAAACAATGAGCAGTTCTTC	CASSFANNEQFF
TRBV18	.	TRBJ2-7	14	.	TGTGCCAGCTCAGCTCTGACACCCGAATACGAGCAGTACTTC	CASSALTPEYEQYF
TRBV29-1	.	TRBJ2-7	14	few	TGCAGCGTTGAAGGTCCAGGTAACTCCTACGAGCAGTACTTC	CSVEGPGNSYEQYF
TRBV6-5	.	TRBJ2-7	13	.	TGTGCCAGCAGTCCGGGACCGTCCTACGAGCAGTACTTC	CASSPGPSYEQYF
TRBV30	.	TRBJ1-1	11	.	TGTGCCTGGAGTCTTGGCCCAACGGCTTTCTTT	CAWSLGPTAFF
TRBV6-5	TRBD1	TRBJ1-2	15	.	TGTGCCAGCGGCTGGGGACAGAGTTCTAACTATGGCTACACCTTC	CASGWGQSSNYGYTF
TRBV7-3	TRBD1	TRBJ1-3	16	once	TGTGCCAGCAGCTTACTCGGGACAGGGAGAGGAAACACCATATATTTT	CASSLLGTGRGNTIYF
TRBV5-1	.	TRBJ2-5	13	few	TGCGCCAGCAGCTTGCGAGTCCAAGAGACCCAGTACTTC	CASSLRVQETQYF
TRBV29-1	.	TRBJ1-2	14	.	TGCAGCGTCCGAGGTGAGACAGCGCACTATGGCTACACCTTC	CSVRGETAHYGYTF